The entry below gives a single T cell receptor (beta chain) sequence along with its context. At one boundary the junction diverges from the germline segment, which might be a read error. The sample originates from a study of graft-versus-host responses after intestinal transplantation. General study points: Allograft graft-versus-host to host-versus-graft clonal ratios ran high in patients with graft-donor T cell macrochimerism.

Each mixed lymphocyte reaction held some 200,000 CFSE-labeled responders and some 200,000 irradiated violet-dye-labeled stimulators. The germline gives CDR1 MNHEY, CDR2 SVGAGI. The CDR3 extends over 11 amino acids. Sequencing was performed with immunoSEQ multiplex PCR; in TCRdb, only in-frame clones are kept and a portion is missing. Of 20,000 to 25,000 clones in the sample, 33% are singletons; the top ten hold 7% to 9.5%. The sequence derives from a human patient who received an intestinal transplant. This sequence joins TRBV6-5 and TRBJ1-2; D call uncertain. Sequenced material: alloreactive CD8+ T cells from a mixed lymphocyte reaction culture, taken before intestinal transplant. Sample subset: CFSE-low proliferating T cells sorted from roughly 6-day pre-transplant mixed lymphocyte reaction (GvH or HvG direction). CDR3 amino acids: CAISESGYYTF. The DNA for the CDR3 is TGTGCCATCAGTGAGTCCGGTTACTACACCTTC.